These 16 T cell receptor beta chains came from one sample sequenced in a study of cytomegalovirus exposure and HLA in healthy donors. The PCR ran on 60 Vbeta and 13 Jbeta primers. Repertoires were generated with immunoSEQ multiplex PCR, while TCRdb's copy carries only in-frame clones and drops some. The table has roughly 190,000 clones, 84% seen once. Sequenced input: PBMCs. Every receptor here comes from a woman aged 50 to 60 in good health and CMV-seropositive.

The chain recombines TRBV5-4 with TRBJ1-2, with 9 bases aligning to TRBD1. With 4 bases clipped from V and 7 bases from J, the junction kept 8 bases outside the gene matches. This CDR3 spans 14 amino acids. CDR1 is SGHNT, CDR2 YYREEE, per germline (reference sequence). The CDR3 protein is CASSQGDRAAGYTF. CDR3 in DNA: TGTGCCAGCAGCCAAGGGGACAGGGCCGCTGGCTACACCTTC.

This chain connects TRBV2 to TRBJ2-2; 7 bases are shared with TRBD2. CDR3 length equals 14 residues. CDR1 is SNHLY, CDR2 FYNNEI, per germline. Trimming took 7 bases from V and 4 from J; bases not matched to a gene: 6. The CDR3 protein is CASKAGTPTGELFF. For the CDR3, the DNA is TGTGCCAGCAAAGCGGGGACCCCCACCGGGGAGCTGTTTTTT.

As DNA, the CDR3 is TGTGCCAGCAGGACGACAGAGTATAATTCACCCCTCCACTTT. The encoded protein is CASRTTEYNSPLHF. The chain combines TRBV28 with TRBJ1-6; the D gene is possibly TRBD1 (5 bases). Germline values: CDR1 MDHEN, CDR2 SYDVKM. V lost 6 bases, J lost 4 bases, and 10 bases lay in between. The CDR3 contains 14 residues.

V and J are TRBV15 and TRBJ2-1, with TRBD2 matching 11 bases. There are 16 residues in the CDR3. Germline V gene lookup returns CDR1 LNHNV and CDR2 YYDKDF (reference sequence). V was clipped by 1 base and J by 7 bases; unmatched bases: 6. The CDR3 loop is CATSRVLLAGENEQFF. The DNA for the CDR3 is TGTGCCACCAGCAGAGTGTTACTAGCGGGGGAGAATGAGCAGTTCTTC.

This rearrangement joins TRBV6-6 to TRBJ1-1; unclear D gene. Germline V lookup: CDR1 MNHNY, CDR2 SVGAGI (reference sequence). There are 13 residues in the CDR3. Trimming pared 6 bases from V and 5 bases from J, leaving 13 bases between. The CDR3 here is CASSPVSGTEAFF. The CDR3 region has the DNA TGTGCCAGCAGCCCCGTATCGGGAACTGAAGCTTTCTTT.

This chain uses TRBV10-3 with TRBJ2-7; 8 nucleotides match TRBD1. The CDR3 contains 14 residues. In germline, CDR1 is ENHRY, CDR2 SYGVKD. The junction had 7 bases not matched to a gene; V was cut back by 6 bases and J by 3 bases. CDR3 sequence (DNA): TGTGCCATCAGAACAGGGGGAACTGGCTACGAGCAGTACTTC. Amino acids: CAIRTGGTGYEQYF.

The J gene is TRBJ2-3, the V gene TRBV4-2; 12 bases line up with TRBD2. This CDR3 has 17 amino acids. Germline assignment: CDR1 LGHNA and CDR2 YNFKEQ. With 1 base clipped from V and 5 bases from J, the junction kept 7 bases outside the gene matches. DNA of the CDR3: TGTGCCAGCAGCCAAGCGGCTAGCGGGGGGGCTGGAGATACGCAGTATTTT. Protein product: CASSQAASGGAGDTQYF.

V gene TRBV18 combines with J gene TRBJ1-2; D is possibly TRBD1 (6 bases). CDR1 is KGHSH and CDR2 is LQKENI in the germline V gene. Trimming removed 3 bases from V and 4 bases from J, with 21 bases in between. This CDR3 spans 17 amino acids. In DNA form, the CDR3 reads TGTGCCAGCTCACCCTCATCGAGGGCAGGGGCTGGCTATGGCTACACCTTC. It specifies CASSPSSRAGAGYGYTF.

This clone was seen only once. This CDR3 reads CASSPRTGGNQPQHF. CDR3 DNA: TGCGCCAGCAGCCCAAGGACAGGGGGCAATCAGCCCCAGCATTTT. The V gene is TRBV5-1, the J gene TRBJ1-5; 9 bases map to TRBD1. V lost 4 bases, J lost 2 bases, and 4 bases stayed unmatched. The CDR3 is 15 amino acids. The germline gives CDR1 SGHRS, CDR2 YFSETQ.

This chain joins TRBV9 and TRBJ1-2; D gene ambiguous. From germline, CDR1 is SGDLS and CDR2 YYNGEE. The CDR3 consists of 12 residues. The ends were cut back, 3 bases at V and 9 bases at J, with 12 bases in the middle. Here the CDR3 reads CASSAGRDSYTF. In nucleotides, the CDR3 is TGTGCCAGCAGCGCAGGTCGGGATAGCTACACCTTC.

The chain links TRBV7-8 to TRBJ1-6; no definite D call. V lost 5 bases to trimming and J lost 7 bases, with 15 bases between them. CDR1 and CDR2 (germline): SGHVS, FQNEAQ. The CDR3 contains 15 residues. The CDR3 DNA is TGTGCCAGCAGCCTACGGGTTGGTTTGAATTCACCCCTCCACTTT. Protein: CASSLRVGLNSPLHF.

The rearrangement links TRBV29-1 to TRBJ1-1; no clear D. The V gene's germline CDR1 is SQVTM and CDR2 ANQGSEA. Trimming cost V 7 bases and J 2 bases, with 14 bases left between them. The CDR3 runs 13 residues. For the CDR3, the DNA is TGCAGCGCGGGGAGCGGTACCAACACTGAAGCTTTCTTT. Translation gives CSAGSGTNTEAFF.

This chain uses TRBV19 with TRBJ2-7; TRBD2 matches at 11 bases. The CDR3 sequence is 14 residues long. Germline CDR1 reads LNHDA; CDR2 reads SQIVND (reference sequence). The J segment lost 6 bases and the V segment lost 4 bases, leaving 5 bases of the junction unmatched. The DNA for the CDR3 is TGTGCCAGTAGTAATAGCGGGGGGGGCGCCGAGCAGTACTTC. Encoded protein: CASSNSGGGAEQYF.

This clone was seen only a few times. CDR3 loop: CASSLEGTGGVAFF. Here the CDR3 DNA reads TGTGCCAGCAGCTTGGAGGGGACAGGGGGAGTTGCTTTCTTT. This chain uses TRBV5-8 with TRBJ1-1; 11 bases fit TRBD1. After removal of 0 bases from V and 11 bases from J, the junction contained 6 bases not matched to a gene. The CDR3 is 14 amino acids. Per the germline V gene, CDR1 is SGHTS and CDR2 is YDEGEE.

The chain couples TRBV4-3 to TRBJ2-5, with 7 bases lining up with TRBD2. The CDR3 consists of 13 residues. Unmatched junction bases numbered 3, after V lost 3 bases and J lost 5 bases. Germline V gene lookup returns CDR1 LGHNA and CDR2 YSLEER. CDR3 nucleotides: TGCGCCAGCAGCCAGGGGGGAGGGGAGACCCAGTACTTC. The encoded protein is CASSQGGGETQYF.

This chain joins TRBV18 and TRBJ2-5, with a tentative D call TRBD1 (6 bases). V was cut by 5 bases and J by 7 bases, with 17 bases left in between. There are 14 residues in the CDR3. CDR1 and CDR2 (germline): KGHSH, LQKENI. CDR3 in amino acids: CASSNGQSGGTQYF. The CDR3 coding sequence is TGTGCCAGCTCAAATGGACAGTCTGGGGGGACCCAGTACTTC.